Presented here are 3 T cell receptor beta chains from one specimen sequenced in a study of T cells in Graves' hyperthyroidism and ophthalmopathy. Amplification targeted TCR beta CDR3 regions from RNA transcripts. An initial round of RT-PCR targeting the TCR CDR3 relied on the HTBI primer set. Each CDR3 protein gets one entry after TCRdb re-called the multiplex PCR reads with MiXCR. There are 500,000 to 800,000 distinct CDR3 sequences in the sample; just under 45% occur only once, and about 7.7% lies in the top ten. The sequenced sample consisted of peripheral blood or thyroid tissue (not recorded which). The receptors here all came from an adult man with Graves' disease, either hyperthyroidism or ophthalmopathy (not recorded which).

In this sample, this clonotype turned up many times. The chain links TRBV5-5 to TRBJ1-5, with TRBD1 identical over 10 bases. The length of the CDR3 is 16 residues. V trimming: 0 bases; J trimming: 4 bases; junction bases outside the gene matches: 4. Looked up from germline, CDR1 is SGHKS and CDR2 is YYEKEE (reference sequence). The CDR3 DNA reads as TGTGCCAGCAGCTTGGCGGGACAGGGGATAAATCAGCCCCAGCATTTT. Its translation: CASSLAGQGINQPQHF.

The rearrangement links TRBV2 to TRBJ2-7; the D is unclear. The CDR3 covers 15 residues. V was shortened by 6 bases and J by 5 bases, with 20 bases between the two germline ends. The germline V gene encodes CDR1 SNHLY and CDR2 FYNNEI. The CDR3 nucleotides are TGTGCCAGCAGCCAAAACATTGGGTTGACGGACGAGCAGTACTTC. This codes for CASSQNIGLTDEQYF.

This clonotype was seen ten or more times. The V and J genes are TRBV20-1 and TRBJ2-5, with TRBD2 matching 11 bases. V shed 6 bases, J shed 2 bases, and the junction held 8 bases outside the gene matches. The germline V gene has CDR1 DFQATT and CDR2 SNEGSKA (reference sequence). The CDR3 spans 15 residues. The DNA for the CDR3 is TGCAGTGCCAGTCCGGGACTAGCGGAACAAGAGACCCAGTACTTC. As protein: CSASPGLAEQETQYF.